This TCR beta chain was recorded in a study of CD8 T cells in ankylosing spondylitis (dated by TCRdb to 2016 to 2017). Turning to the overall study: The study set out to find disease-linked TCR variants by profiling T cell receptor beta repertoires in ankylosing spondylitis patients and healthy donors. The whole study cohort included 108 healthy donors and 25 ankylosing spondylitis patients. Peripheral blood was sampled, and synovial fluid was additionally collected from ankylosing spondylitis patients.

Sequencing instrument: Illumina HiSeq 2500. Quantitative 5'-RACE with molecular barcodes was the method used to prepare the TCR beta libraries. The published analysis was carried out like this. A new computational method based on a probabilistic model of VDJ rearrangement was used to identify disease-linked TCR variants. TCRdb cleaned the public reads at Q25 with fastp, built clones with MiXCR and kept in-frame beta chains. A single entry per CDR3 protein holds the most common genes and DNA from its merged rows. Clone size and V and J calls follow TCRdb, not the original study. In all, the sample holds fewer than 500,000 distinct CDR3 sequences, and 20% to 25% of those were seen once. The top ten clones comprise roughly 16% of the sample. A word on this clonotype: This receptor's antigen is unknown. The sample holds no much larger clone one base away, and base qualities are not on file.

Paper-wide results and their limitations: Some motif variants were previously reported in synovial fluid and blood of reactive arthritis patients, suggesting common disease-initiation mechanisms. Blood from ankylosing spondylitis patients appeared to be characterized by a TCR beta motif made up of under ten highly homologous amino acid variants. The disease-linked clones were reported to be significantly enriched in matched synovial fluid samples from ankylosing spondylitis patients. The disease-linked clones showed a CD8+ phenotype and occurred at relatively low frequencies in peripheral blood.

The sequence was obtained from a male donor with ankylosing spondylitis. The sequencing sample was made of blood, either unsorted or a sorted T cell fraction (not recorded which).

The DNA sequence reads TGTGCCAGCAGTCCCACCCGGTCCGGGGAGCTGTTTTTT. Translated, it gives CASSPTRSGELFF. The chain joins TRBV6-6 to TRBJ2-2; no D segment can be confidently identified. CDR1 is given as MNHNY and CDR2 as SVGAGI, both from the germline V gene (reference sequence). Trimming takes 5 bases from V and 6 bases from J, and the germline ends sit 10 bases apart. The CDR3 starts with the cysteine, ends with the phenylalanine, and has 13 residues. The DNA shown is the 39-base CDR3, in frame from base 1.